Listed below are T cell receptor beta chains from one sample, sequenced in a study of vaccination and CD4 T cells after COVID-19. These receptors are not linked to any known antigen. Each CDR3 protein is one row after TCRdb ran MiXCR on the PCR reads. Of 9,000 to 13,000 distinct CDR3 sequences in the sample, about 32% are singletons; the top ten hold over 10%. The sequencing sample was made of CD4+ T cells from blood, cultured in vitro. The origin of the receptors is a human donor in good health. Both conserved end residues are part of each CDR3. The D gene is left open where the match is weak. Clone size is shown for a subset of rows, as once, few, many or a class of expanded clone.

DNA: TGTGCCAGCAGCCTGACTAGCGGGGATACCGGGGAGCTGTTTTTT
CDR3: CASSLTSGDTGELFF
D: TRBD2
size: -
J: TRBJ2-2
V: TRBV11-2

DNA: TGTGCCAGCAGTCAAACAGCGGGGACTGAAGCTTTCTTT
CDR3: CASSQTAGTEAFF
D: -
size: few
J: TRBJ1-1
V: TRBV4-2

DNA: TGTGCCAGCTCGCCCGGTAAAGGGGCGTACCAGCCCCAGCATTTT
CDR3: CASSPGKGAYQPQHF
D: -
size: -
J: TRBJ1-5
V: TRBV28

DNA: TGTGCCAGCAGCTTAGGGCGGATCTCTAGCACAGATACGCAGTATTTT
CDR3: CASSLGRISSTDTQYF
D: -
size: few
J: TRBJ2-3
V: TRBV7-9

DNA: TGCAGTGCTAGAGATTGGCAGGGGCACTACGAGCAGTACTTC
CDR3: CSARDWQGHYEQYF
D: -
size: few
J: TRBJ2-7
V: TRBV20-1

DNA: TGTGCCAGCAGGCCGGGGGGGGAAGCCAATGAGCAGTTCTTC
CDR3: CASRPGGEANEQFF
D: TRBD2
size: -
J: TRBJ2-1
V: TRBV27

DNA: TGCAGTGCTAGAGATCCCGGACTCAGCACAGATACGCAGTATTTT
CDR3: CSARDPGLSTDTQYF
D: -
size: few
J: TRBJ2-3
V: TRBV20-1

DNA: TGTGCCTGGAGTGGGCAGAATAATTCACCCCTCCACTTT
CDR3: CAWSGQNNSPLHF
D: -
size: -
J: TRBJ1-6
V: TRBV30

DNA: TGCGCCAGCAGTGTAGAGCGATACACTGAAGCTTTCTTT
CDR3: CASSVERYTEAFF
D: -
size: -
J: TRBJ1-1
V: TRBV5-1

DNA: TGTGCCAGCAGCCAAGTTGAGGGAGTCTCTAGTACGCAGTATTTT
CDR3: CASSQVEGVSSTQYF
D: -
size: once
J: TRBJ2-3
V: TRBV14

DNA: TGCAGTGCCTTCGGACAAGCTAGCACAGATACGCAGTATTTT
CDR3: CSAFGQASTDTQYF
D: -
size: few
J: TRBJ2-3
V: TRBV20-1

DNA: TGTGCCACCAGTGCCCCGGACGTGATCTCCTACAATGAGCAGTTCTTC
CDR3: CATSAPDVISYNEQFF
D: -
size: few
J: TRBJ2-1
V: TRBV24-1

DNA: TGCGCCAGCAGCGTAAATACAGGGGGCGCGAATTCCTACGAGCAGTACTTC
CDR3: CASSVNTGGANSYEQYF
D: TRBD1
size: -
J: TRBJ2-7
V: TRBV5-1

DNA: TGTGCCAGCAGCCGGACAGGATGGGGCAATCAGCCCCAGCATTTT
CDR3: CASSRTGWGNQPQHF
D: TRBD1
size: few
J: TRBJ1-5
V: TRBV6-2/TRBV6-3

DNA: TGTGCCAGCGCTTTCTACAATGAGCAGTTCTTC
CDR3: CASAFYNEQFF
D: -
size: few
J: TRBJ2-1
V: TRBV28

DNA: TGTGCCAGCAGCCCCCAGGTAAGGGCCGGTGAGCAGTTCTTC
CDR3: CASSPQVRAGEQFF
D: -
size: -
J: TRBJ2-1
V: TRBV7-2

DNA: TGTGCCAGTATGAGGGGGCGTATGGCCGGGGAGCTGTTTTTT
CDR3: CASMRGRMAGELFF
D: TRBD1
size: -
J: TRBJ2-2
V: TRBV19

DNA: TGTGCCAGCAGTTGGGATAATTCACCCCTCCACTTT
CDR3: CASSWDNSPLHF
D: -
size: -
J: TRBJ1-6
V: TRBV28

DNA: TGCAGTGCTAGGTCTAGCGGGGGGTCCTACAATGAGCAGTTCTTC
CDR3: CSARSSGGSYNEQFF
D: TRBD2
size: -
J: TRBJ2-1
V: TRBV20-1

DNA: TGTGCCAGCAGTTCCTACAGGGTTAGGAAGCAGTACTTC
CDR3: CASSSYRVRKQYF
D: -
size: few
J: TRBJ2-7
V: TRBV27

DNA: TGTGCCAGCTCACGGATGGGACGGCAAGAGACCCAGTACTTC
CDR3: CASSRMGRQETQYF
D: -
size: -
J: TRBJ2-5
V: TRBV18

DNA: TGTGCCAGCACTAGGCCCGCCTACAATGAGCAGTTCTTC
CDR3: CASTRPAYNEQFF
D: -
size: few
J: TRBJ2-1
V: TRBV25-1

DNA: TGTGCCAGCAGCCTGGGGGGAGAGGGGTCACCCCTCCACTTT
CDR3: CASSLGGEGSPLHF
D: -
size: few
J: TRBJ1-6
V: TRBV5-4

DNA: TGTGCCAGCAGCCCCCTGGCCGGCGCAGGATATGGCTACACCTTC
CDR3: CASSPLAGAGYGYTF
D: -
size: -
J: TRBJ1-2
V: TRBV6-1

DNA: TGTGCCAGTTTGCAGGGCAATGCCTACAATGAGCAGTTCTTC
CDR3: CASLQGNAYNEQFF
D: -
size: -
J: TRBJ2-1
V: TRBV28

DNA: TGCGCCAGCAGCTCGCCGACAGGGAACGACTACACCTTC
CDR3: CASSSPTGNDYTF
D: TRBD1
size: -
J: TRBJ1-2
V: TRBV5-1

DNA: TGTGCCAGCAGCTTCGAACTACTAGCGGGAGGTGGGAATGAGCAGTTCTTC
CDR3: CASSFELLAGGGNEQFF
D: TRBD2
size: few
J: TRBJ2-1
V: TRBV6-2/TRBV6-3

DNA: TGTGCCAGCAGCTTAGCGAAGGCCGATACGCAGTATTTT
CDR3: CASSLAKADTQYF
D: -
size: few
J: TRBJ2-3
V: TRBV7-8

DNA: TGCAGTGCTGCCGAGGGGGGCATGTTTAATGAAAAACTGTTTTTT
CDR3: CSAAEGGMFNEKLFF
D: -
size: -
J: TRBJ1-4
V: TRBV20-1

DNA: TGCAGTGCGACCCCTTGGACTAGCGGGATAAGGAATGAGCAGTTCTTC
CDR3: CSATPWTSGIRNEQFF
D: TRBD2
size: -
J: TRBJ2-1
V: TRBV20-1

DNA: TGCGCCAGCAGCTTGGTTGCGGGAGCCTTCCAAGAGACCCAGTACTTC
CDR3: CASSLVAGAFQETQYF
D: TRBD2
size: -
J: TRBJ2-5
V: TRBV5-1

DNA: TGTGCCAGCAGTGATTCCGGGACTAGCGGGTTTAATGAGCAGTTCTTC
CDR3: CASSDSGTSGFNEQFF
D: TRBD2
size: -
J: TRBJ2-1
V: TRBV6-1

DNA: TGCGCCAGCAGCTTGGCCCCGGGACAGGGGCACTACGAGCAGTACTTC
CDR3: CASSLAPGQGHYEQYF
D: TRBD1
size: -
J: TRBJ2-7
V: TRBV5-1

DNA: TGCAGTGCTAGTGACCTACATCTTTCTGAAGCTTTCTTT
CDR3: CSASDLHLSEAFF
D: -
size: few
J: TRBJ1-1
V: TRBV20-1

DNA: TGTGCCAGCGCCAACCCGGGGCGGGGCACAGATACGCAGTATTTT
CDR3: CASANPGRGTDTQYF
D: -
size: -
J: TRBJ2-3
V: TRBV5-5

DNA: TGTGCCATCAGTGAGTCTAGAGGTTCGGGCACCGGGGAGCTGTTTTTT
CDR3: CAISESRGSGTGELFF
D: -
size: -
J: TRBJ2-2
V: TRBV10-3

DNA: TGTGCCAGCAGTAGGCTGCGGGGGGGCGAGCAGTTCTTC
CDR3: CASSRLRGGEQFF
D: TRBD2
size: few
J: TRBJ2-1
V: TRBV6-1

DNA: TGTGCCAGCAGCCTGGGGCCTCTCTCTAGCCGAGAGGTCTACGAGCAGTACTTC
CDR3: CASSLGPLSSREVYEQYF
D: -
size: -
J: TRBJ2-7
V: TRBV28

DNA: TGTGCCAGCAGCTTAGTTTCAGAGACCCAGTACTTC
CDR3: CASSLVSETQYF
D: -
size: few
J: TRBJ2-5
V: TRBV7-6

DNA: TGCAGTGCTAGAGATGAGGGTGTGGTGGGAGCTTTCTTT
CDR3: CSARDEGVVGAFF
D: -
size: few
J: TRBJ1-1
V: TRBV20-1

DNA: TGCAGTGCTGGAGGGAATTCTGGAAACACCATATATTTT
CDR3: CSAGGNSGNTIYF
D: -
size: -
J: TRBJ1-3
V: TRBV20-1

DNA: TGTGCCAGCAGCTTAGCTGGGGTATCCACTGAAGCTTTCTTT
CDR3: CASSLAGVSTEAFF
D: -
size: few
J: TRBJ1-1
V: TRBV7-6

DNA: TGCGCCAGCAGCTTGGTCAACTACGAGCAGTACTTC
CDR3: CASSLVNYEQYF
D: -
size: -
J: TRBJ2-7
V: TRBV5-1

DNA: TGTGCCAGCAGCTTAATTAGCGGGACGTCGAACTTC
CDR3: CASSLISGTSNF
D: TRBD2
size: -
J: TRBJ2-7
V: TRBV7-2

DNA: TGTGCCAGCAGGCGGTCGACGGTCACCGGGGAGCTGTTTTTT
CDR3: CASRRSTVTGELFF
D: -
size: few
J: TRBJ2-2
V: TRBV28

DNA: TGTGCCAGCAGAGGCACGAAGGGAGTATCTGGAAACACCATATATTTT
CDR3: CASRGTKGVSGNTIYF
D: -
size: once
J: TRBJ1-3
V: TRBV2

DNA: TGCGCCAGCAGCCAGACTACAGGGGAGACCCAGTACTTC
CDR3: CASSQTTGETQYF
D: -
size: -
J: TRBJ2-5
V: TRBV4-3

DNA: TGCAGCGTTCCGAGTATGAACACTGAAGCTTTCTTT
CDR3: CSVPSMNTEAFF
D: -
size: -
J: TRBJ1-1
V: TRBV29-1

DNA: TGTGCCAGCAGGTCCGGCCTCGATCGGCACTACGAGCAGTACTTC
CDR3: CASRSGLDRHYEQYF
D: -
size: few
J: TRBJ2-7
V: TRBV11-2

DNA: TGCAGTGCTAGAGATCAGCGTGGGGCCAACGTCCTGACTTTC
CDR3: CSARDQRGANVLTF
D: -
size: -
J: TRBJ2-6
V: TRBV20-1

DNA: TGTGCCAGAAGCTTGTACCCGAGCTCCTACGAGCGGTACTTC
CDR3: CARSLYPSSYERYF
D: -
size: -
J: TRBJ2-7
V: TRBV5-3

DNA: TGCAGCGTTGCGGCAGGGGGCTTTGGCTACACCTTC
CDR3: CSVAAGGFGYTF
D: TRBD1
size: few
J: TRBJ1-2
V: TRBV29-1

DNA: TGTGCCAGCAGCTTTCCAGCGGCGAACACCGGGGAGCTGTTTTTT
CDR3: CASSFPAANTGELFF
D: -
size: -
J: TRBJ2-2
V: TRBV5-5

DNA: TGTGCCAGCAGCTTAGGGACAGGCCAAGAGACCCAGTACTTC
CDR3: CASSLGTGQETQYF
D: TRBD1
size: few
J: TRBJ2-5
V: TRBV11-2